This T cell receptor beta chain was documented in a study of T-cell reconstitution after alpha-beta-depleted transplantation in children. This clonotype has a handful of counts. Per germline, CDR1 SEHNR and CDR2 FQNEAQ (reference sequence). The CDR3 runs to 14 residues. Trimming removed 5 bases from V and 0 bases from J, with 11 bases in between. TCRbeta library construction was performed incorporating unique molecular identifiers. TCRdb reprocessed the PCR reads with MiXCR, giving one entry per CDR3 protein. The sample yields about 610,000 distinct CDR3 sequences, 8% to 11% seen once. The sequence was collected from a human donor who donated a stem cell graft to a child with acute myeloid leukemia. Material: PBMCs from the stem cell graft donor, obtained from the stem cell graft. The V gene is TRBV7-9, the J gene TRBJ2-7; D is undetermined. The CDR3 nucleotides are TGTGCCAGCAGCCCCACACCGAGCTCCTACGAGCAGTACTTC. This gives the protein CASSPTPSSYEQYF.